This paragraph reports one TCR beta chain. Many counts were recorded for this clone. There is no known antigen for this receptor. The read is 3 residues too short to cover the CDR3 end, so that end is filled in from the germline J gene. The sample comes from a study of T cell clonality in common variable immunodeficiency (dated by TCRdb to the mid-2010s). Paper-wide results and their limitations: Reportedly, TCRbeta sequences from CVID had fewer deletions and N-nucleotide insertions, and highly modified clones with 13 or more V deletions were absent from CVID. CVID subjects shared fewer TCRbeta clones with each other than healthy controls did (p < 0.0001). Even though DNA input was equal, the average per sample came to 82,000 or so unique sequences for controls compared with about 34,000 for CVID samples. Correlations between repertoire features and clinical complications were limited by patient heterogeneity within the CVID cohort. Increased TCRbeta clonality was found in CVID subjects compared with healthy controls (t-test p = 0.018), with the increase being most characteristic of about a third of subjects. The authors noted that sequencing repertoires of T cell subpopulations would be needed to clarify what caused the increased clonality in CVID.

Standard criteria, namely reduction of serum IgG, IgA and/or IgM below the normal range together with specific antibody deficiency, were applied for the diagnosis of CVID. The CVID group comprised 40 to 45 subjects, approximately 15 female and approximately 30 male, aged roughly 8 to 64 years with a mean age of roughly 40. Predominantly Caucasian heritage was noted among both the CVID patients and the healthy controls. At the time of study participation, every CVID subject had been on replacement immunoglobulin therapy for at least one year. At blood collection, none of the CVID subjects was ill or on immunomodulatory or immunosuppressive medication. Heparinized peripheral whole blood samples of about 5 to 9 ml were collected from each donor. Genomic DNA from adults with common variable immune deficiency (CVID) and from healthy adult controls was used for sequencing of TCRbeta CDR3 repertoires. Diluted blood was subjected to density centrifugation over Hypaque 1077 or Ficoll-Paque for isolation of peripheral blood mononuclear cells. Unsorted mononuclear cells served as the source of genomic DNA, which was extracted either by Qiagen column purification or by a centrifugation-based method.

For sequencing, equivalent amounts of genomic DNA were input from CVID and control samples. For every sample, a 60 bp segment covering the rearranged TCRbeta CDR3 region was amplified and then sequenced. TCRbeta amplification used the immunoSEQ assay, a bias-corrected multiplex PCR with high-throughput sequencing. Per the authors' processing: Every unique nucleotide sequence counted as a clone and was annotated with V, D and J genes, copy number and frequency. Sequences were labeled productive if in frame, and non-productive if out of frame or containing stop codons. As previously described, Shannon's entropy was used to calculate clonality. Mean CDR3 Kyte-Doolittle hydropathy was derived from the predicted amino acid sequences of productive clones. Using the R hclust function, scaled V gene usage was clustered hierarchically with Manhattan distance and complete linkage. Clone sharing by CDR3 amino acid sequence was assessed by resampling 12 repertoires per group over 100 rounds. The repertoires were searched for 70 published EBV-specific and around 240 published CMV-specific TCRbeta sequences. A couple of CVID samples yielding fewer than 10,000 sequences were excluded from analysis, leaving approximately 40 CVID repertoires. Drawn from immuneACCESS, this table holds only the in-frame rearrangements with V and J called that TCRdb kept. Clones are partly lost; checked studies trace under half to an unresolved V gene and leave the rest unexplained. V and J calls and clone size are those listed in that table; D and trimming were worked out from the DNA. With about 33,000 clones recorded, this sample contains no clone counted only once. The ten largest make up about 6.1% of the sample.

The CDR3 starts with the cysteine, ends with the phenylalanine, and has 14 residues. The 33 bases shown cover part of the CDR3, and their frame starts at base 1. The junction carries 9 bases between V and J, which are trimmed by 3 bases and 3 bases respectively. Sequences SNHLY (CDR1) and FYNNEI (CDR2) are obtained from the germline V gene. The chain is encoded by TRBV2 joined to TRBJ1-5; no D gene call is confident. Sequencing was performed on peripheral blood mononuclear cells. This sequence originates from a human donor with common variable immunodeficiency. The sequenced part of the CDR3 DNA is TGTGCCAGCAGTGAGAAACAGCCCAATCAGCCC. Protein translation: CASSEKQPNQP. The CDR3, in full, reads CASSEKQPNQPQHF.